The count of the clone carrying this TCR beta chain is one. Libraries were prepared by immunoSEQ multiplex PCR; TCRdb keeps only in-frame clonotypes and omits some of them. The sample has 40,000 or so clones, 88% seen once. This entry comes from a study of OX40 agonist ivuxolimab in advanced cancers. Background on the study: Every 2 weeks, patients received ivuxolimab intravenously, dosed at 0.01 to 10 mg/kg.

CDR3 length: 14 residues. CDR1 LNHNV and CDR2 YYDKDF come from the germline V gene (reference sequence). V lost 10 bases and J lost 1, with 16 bases in between. This rearrangement joins TRBV15 to TRBJ1-1; D gene unclear. The sequences come from CD4+ or CD8+ T cells sorted from blood, collected in a trial of the OX40 agonist ivuxolimab. The origin of this receptor is an adult with an advanced solid tumor such as melanoma, head and neck, liver or kidney cancer. CDR3 amino acids: CASGQRGGNTEAFF. In DNA form, the CDR3 reads TGTGCCAGCGGTCAGCGGGGTGGGAACACTGAAGCTTTCTTT.